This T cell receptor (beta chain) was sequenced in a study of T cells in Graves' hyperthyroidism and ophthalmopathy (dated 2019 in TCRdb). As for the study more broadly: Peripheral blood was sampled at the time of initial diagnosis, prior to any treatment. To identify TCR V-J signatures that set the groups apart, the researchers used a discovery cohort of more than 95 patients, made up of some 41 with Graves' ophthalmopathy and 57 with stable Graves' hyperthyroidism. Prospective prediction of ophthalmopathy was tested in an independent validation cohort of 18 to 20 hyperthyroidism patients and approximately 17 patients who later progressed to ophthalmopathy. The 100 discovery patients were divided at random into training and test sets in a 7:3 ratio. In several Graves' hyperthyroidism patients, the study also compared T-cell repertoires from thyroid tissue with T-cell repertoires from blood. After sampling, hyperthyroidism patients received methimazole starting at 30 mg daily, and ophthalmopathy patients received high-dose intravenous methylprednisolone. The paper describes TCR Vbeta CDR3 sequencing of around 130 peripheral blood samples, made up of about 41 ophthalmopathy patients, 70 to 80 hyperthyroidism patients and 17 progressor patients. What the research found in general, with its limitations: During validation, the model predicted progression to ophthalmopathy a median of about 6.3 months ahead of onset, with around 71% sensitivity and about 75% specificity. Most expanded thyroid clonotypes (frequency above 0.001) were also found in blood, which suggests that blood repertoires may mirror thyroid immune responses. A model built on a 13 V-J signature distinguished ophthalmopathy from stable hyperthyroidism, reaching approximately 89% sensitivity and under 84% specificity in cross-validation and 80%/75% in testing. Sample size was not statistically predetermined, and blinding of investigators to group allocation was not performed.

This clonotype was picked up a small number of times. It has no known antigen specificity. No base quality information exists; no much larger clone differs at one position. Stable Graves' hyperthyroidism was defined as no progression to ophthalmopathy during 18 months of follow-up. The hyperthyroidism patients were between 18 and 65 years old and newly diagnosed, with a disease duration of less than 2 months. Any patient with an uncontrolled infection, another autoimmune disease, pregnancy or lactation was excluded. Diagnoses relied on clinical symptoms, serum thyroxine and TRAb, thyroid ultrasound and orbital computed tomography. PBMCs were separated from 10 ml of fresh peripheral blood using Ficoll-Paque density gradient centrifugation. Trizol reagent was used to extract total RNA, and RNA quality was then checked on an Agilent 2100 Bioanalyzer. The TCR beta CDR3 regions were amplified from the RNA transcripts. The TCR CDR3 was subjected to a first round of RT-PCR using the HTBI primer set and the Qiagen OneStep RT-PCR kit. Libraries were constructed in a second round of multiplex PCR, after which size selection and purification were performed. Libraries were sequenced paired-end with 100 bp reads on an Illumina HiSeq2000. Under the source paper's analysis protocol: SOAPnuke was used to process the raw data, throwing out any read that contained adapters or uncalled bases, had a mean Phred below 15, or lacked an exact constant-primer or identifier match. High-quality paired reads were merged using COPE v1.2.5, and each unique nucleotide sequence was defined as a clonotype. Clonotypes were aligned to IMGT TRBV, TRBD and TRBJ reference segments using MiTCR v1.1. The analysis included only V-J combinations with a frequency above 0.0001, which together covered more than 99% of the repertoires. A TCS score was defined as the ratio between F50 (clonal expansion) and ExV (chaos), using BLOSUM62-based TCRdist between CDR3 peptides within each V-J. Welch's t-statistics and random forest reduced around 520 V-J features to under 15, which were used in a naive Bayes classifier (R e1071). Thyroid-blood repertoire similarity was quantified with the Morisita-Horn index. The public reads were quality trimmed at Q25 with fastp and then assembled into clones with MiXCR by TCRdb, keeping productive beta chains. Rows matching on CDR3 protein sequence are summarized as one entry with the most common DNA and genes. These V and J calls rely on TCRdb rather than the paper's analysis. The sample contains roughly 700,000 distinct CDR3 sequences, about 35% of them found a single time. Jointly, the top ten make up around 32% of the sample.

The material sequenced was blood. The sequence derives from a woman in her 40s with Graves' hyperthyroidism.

The CDR3 region has the sequence CASSQDLRTEQYF. The DNA sequence is as follows: TGCGCCAGCAGCCAAGACCTCAGGACCGAGCAGTACTTC. This chain joins TRBV4-3 to TRBJ2-7; the D gene cannot be resolved reliably. The junction shows trimming of 0 bases on V and 6 bases on J, plus 9 bases between the germline ends. Per the germline V gene, LGHNA is the CDR1 and YSLEER is the CDR2. The CDR3 starts with the cysteine, ends with the phenylalanine, and has 13 residues. The retained sequence is limited to the CDR3, 39 bases, with the frame set at the first base.